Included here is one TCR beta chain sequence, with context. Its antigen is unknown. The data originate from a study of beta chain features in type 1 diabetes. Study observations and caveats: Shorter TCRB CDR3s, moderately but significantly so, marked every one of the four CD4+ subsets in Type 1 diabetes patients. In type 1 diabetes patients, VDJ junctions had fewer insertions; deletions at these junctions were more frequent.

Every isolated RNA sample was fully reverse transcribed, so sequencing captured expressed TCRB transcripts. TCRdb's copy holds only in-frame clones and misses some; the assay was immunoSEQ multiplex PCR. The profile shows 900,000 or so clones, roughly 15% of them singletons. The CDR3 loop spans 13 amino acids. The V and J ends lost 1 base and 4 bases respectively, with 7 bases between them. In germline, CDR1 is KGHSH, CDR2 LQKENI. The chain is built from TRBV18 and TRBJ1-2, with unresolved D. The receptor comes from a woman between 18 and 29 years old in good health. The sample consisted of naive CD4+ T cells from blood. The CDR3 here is CASSPLAIYGYTF. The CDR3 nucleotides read TGTGCCAGCTCACCACTGGCAATCTATGGCTACACCTTC.